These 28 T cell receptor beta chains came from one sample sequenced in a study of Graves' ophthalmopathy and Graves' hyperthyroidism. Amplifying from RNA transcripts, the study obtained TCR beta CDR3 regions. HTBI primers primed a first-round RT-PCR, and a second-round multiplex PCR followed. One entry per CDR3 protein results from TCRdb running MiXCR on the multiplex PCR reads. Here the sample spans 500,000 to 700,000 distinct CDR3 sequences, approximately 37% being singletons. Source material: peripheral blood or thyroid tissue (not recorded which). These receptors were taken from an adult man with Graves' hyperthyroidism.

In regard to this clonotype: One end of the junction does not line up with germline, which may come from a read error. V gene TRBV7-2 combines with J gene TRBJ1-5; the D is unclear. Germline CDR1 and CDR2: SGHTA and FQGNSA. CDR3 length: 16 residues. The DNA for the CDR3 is TGTGCCGGCAGCTTAGGGCGGGAGAACTTGTGGCAGCCCCAGCATTTT. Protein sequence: CAGSLGRENLWQPQHF.

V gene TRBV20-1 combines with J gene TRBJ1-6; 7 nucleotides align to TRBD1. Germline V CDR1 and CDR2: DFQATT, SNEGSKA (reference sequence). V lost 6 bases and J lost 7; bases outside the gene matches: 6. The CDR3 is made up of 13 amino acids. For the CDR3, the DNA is TGCAGTGCGAGAAAGGGGGCGAATTCACCCCTCCACTTT. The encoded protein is CSARKGANSPLHF.

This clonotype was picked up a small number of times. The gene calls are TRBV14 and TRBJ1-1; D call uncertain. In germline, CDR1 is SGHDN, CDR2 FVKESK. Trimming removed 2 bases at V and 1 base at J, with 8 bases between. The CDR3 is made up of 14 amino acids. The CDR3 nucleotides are TGTGCCAGCAGCCAATTTTATGAGAACACTGAAGCTTTCTTT. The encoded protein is CASSQFYENTEAFF.

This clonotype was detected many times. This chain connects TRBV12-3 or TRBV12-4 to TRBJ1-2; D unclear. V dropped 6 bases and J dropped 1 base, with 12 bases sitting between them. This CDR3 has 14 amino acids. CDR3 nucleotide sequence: TGTGCCAGCAGCCCGCGACCCTTTAACTATGGCTACACCTTC. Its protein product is CASSPRPFNYGYTF.

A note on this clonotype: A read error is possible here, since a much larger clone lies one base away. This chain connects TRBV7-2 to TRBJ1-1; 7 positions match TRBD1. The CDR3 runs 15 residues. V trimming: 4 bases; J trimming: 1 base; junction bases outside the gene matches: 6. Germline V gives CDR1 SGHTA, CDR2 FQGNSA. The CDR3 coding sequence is TGTGCCAGCAGCTCGAGACAGGGTTGGAACACTGAAGCTTTCTTT. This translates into CASSSRQGWNTEAFF. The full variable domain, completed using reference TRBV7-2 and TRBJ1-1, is GAGVSQSPSNKVTEKGKDVELRCDPISGHTALYWYRQSLGQGLEFLIYFQGNSAPDKSGLPSDRFSAERTGGSVSTLTIQRTQQEDSAVYLCASSSRQGWNTEAFFGQGTRLTVV.

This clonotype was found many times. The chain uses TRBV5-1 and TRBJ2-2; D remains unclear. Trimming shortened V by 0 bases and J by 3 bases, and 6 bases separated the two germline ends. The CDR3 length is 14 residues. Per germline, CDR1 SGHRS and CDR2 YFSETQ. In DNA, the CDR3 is TGCGCCAGCAGCTTGGTGGCAGACACCGGGGAGCTGTTTTTT. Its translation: CASSLVADTGELFF.

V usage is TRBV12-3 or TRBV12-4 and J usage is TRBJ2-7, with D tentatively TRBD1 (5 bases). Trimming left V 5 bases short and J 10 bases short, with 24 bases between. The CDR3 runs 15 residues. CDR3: CASSPHQTAHKSQYF. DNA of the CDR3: TGTGCCAGCAGTCCACACCAGACAGCCCATAAATCTCAGTACTTC.

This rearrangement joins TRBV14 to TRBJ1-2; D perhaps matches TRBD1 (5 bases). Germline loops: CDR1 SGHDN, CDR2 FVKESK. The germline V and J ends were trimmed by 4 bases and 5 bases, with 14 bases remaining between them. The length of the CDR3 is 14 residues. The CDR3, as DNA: TGTGCCAGCAGCCGAGGGACCGGAATTTATGGCTACACCTTC. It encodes CASSRGTGIYGYTF.

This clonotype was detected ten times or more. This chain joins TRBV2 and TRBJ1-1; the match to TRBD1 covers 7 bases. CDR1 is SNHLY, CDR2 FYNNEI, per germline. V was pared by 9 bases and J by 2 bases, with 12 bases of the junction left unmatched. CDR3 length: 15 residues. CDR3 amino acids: CARGSTGAINTEAFF. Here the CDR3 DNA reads TGTGCCAGGGGGAGTACAGGGGCGATTAACACTGAAGCTTTCTTT. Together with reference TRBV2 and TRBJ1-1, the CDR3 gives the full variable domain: EPEVTQTPSHQVTQMGQEVILRCVPISNHLYFYWYRQILGQKVEFLVSFYNNEISEKSEIFDDQFSVERPDGSNFTLKIRSTKLEDSAMYFCARGSTGAINTEAFFGQGTRLTVV.

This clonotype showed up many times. CDR3 loop: CASMQGWGGNQPQHF. CDR3 nucleotides: TGTGCCAGCATGCAAGGCTGGGGCGGCAATCAGCCCCAGCATTTT. V gene TRBV5-6 combines with J gene TRBJ1-5; maybe TRBD1 (5 bases). This CDR3 comprises 15 residues. The germline CDR1 and CDR2 sequences are SGHDT and YYEEEE. The V and J ends lost 6 bases and 2 bases respectively, with 15 bases between them.

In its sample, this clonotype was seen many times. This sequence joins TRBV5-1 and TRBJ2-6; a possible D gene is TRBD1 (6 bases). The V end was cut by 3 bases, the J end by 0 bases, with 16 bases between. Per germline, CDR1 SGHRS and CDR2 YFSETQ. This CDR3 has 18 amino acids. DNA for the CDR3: TGCGCCAGCAGCTCCCTGGGGCAGGGGAGCTCTGGGGCCAACGTCCTGACTTTC. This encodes CASSSLGQGSSGANVLTF. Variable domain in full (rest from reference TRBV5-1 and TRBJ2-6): KAGVTQTPRYLIKTRGQQVTLSCSPISGHRSVSWYQQTPGQGLQFLFEYFSETQRNKGNFPGRFSGRQFSNSRSEMNVSTLELGDSALYLCASSSLGQGSSGANVLTFGAGSRLTVL.

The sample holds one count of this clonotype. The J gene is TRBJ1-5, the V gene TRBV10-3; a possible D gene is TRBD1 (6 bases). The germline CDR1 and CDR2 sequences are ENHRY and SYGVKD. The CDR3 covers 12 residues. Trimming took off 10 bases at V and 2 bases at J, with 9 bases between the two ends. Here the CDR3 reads CATRGRNQPQHF. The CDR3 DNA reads TGTGCCACCAGGGGACGCAATCAGCCCCAGCATTTT.

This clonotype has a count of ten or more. The CDR3 region is CASSLASLTTNSPLHF. CDR3 bases: TGTGCCAGCAGCTTAGCATCGTTGACAACTAATTCACCCCTCCACTTT. The rearrangement links TRBV7-8 to TRBJ1-6; the D is unclear. CDR1 and CDR2 from the germline V gene are SGHVS and FQNEAQ. The CDR3 has 16 residues. V lost 0 bases to trimming and J lost 6 bases, with 12 bases between them.

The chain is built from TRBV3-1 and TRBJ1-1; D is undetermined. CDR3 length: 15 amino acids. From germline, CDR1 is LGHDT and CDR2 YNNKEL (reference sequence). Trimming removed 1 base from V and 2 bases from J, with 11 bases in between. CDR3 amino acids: CASSQGGIANTEAFF. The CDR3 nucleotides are TGTGCCAGCAGCCAAGGAGGGATAGCCAACACTGAAGCTTTCTTT.

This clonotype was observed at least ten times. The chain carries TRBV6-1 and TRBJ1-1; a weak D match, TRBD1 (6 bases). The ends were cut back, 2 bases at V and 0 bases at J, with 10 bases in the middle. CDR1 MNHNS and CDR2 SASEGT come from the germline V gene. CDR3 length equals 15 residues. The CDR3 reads CASSELGTLNTEAFF. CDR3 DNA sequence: TGTGCCAGCAGTGAATTAGGGACATTGAACACTGAAGCTTTCTTT.

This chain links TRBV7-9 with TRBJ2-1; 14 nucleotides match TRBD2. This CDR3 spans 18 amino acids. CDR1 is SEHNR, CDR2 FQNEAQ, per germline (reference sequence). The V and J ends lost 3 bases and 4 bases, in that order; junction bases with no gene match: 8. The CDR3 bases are TGTGCCAGCAGCTTTCCGGGACTAGCGGGAGATTTGTACAATGAGCAGTTCTTC. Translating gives CASSFPGLAGDLYNEQFF.

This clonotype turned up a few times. CDR3 DNA sequence: TGTGCCAGCAGCTTAGCGGGAGGGGCGTTACAAGAGACCCAGTACTTC. Protein sequence: CASSLAGGALQETQYF. This chain connects TRBV7-2 to TRBJ2-5; 7 bases are shared with TRBD2. The germline V gene has CDR1 SGHTA and CDR2 FQGNSA. The V gene end was trimmed by 0 bases and the J gene end by 2 bases; junction bases not matched to a gene: 6. The length of the CDR3 is 16 residues.

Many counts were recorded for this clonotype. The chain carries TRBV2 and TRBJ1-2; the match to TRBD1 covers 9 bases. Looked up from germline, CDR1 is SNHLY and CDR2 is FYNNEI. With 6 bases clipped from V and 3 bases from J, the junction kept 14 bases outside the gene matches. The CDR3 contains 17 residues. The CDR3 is CASSVPGQGKMDYGYTF. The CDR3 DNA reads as TGTGCCAGCAGCGTCCCGGGACAGGGAAAGATGGACTATGGCTACACCTTC.

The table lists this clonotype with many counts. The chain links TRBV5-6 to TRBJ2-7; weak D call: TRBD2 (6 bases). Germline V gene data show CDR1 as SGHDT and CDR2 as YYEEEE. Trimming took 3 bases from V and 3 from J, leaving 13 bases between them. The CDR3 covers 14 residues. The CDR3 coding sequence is TGTGCCAGCAGCTACAGCGGGTACTACTACGAGCAGTACTTC. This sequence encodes CASSYSGYYYEQYF.

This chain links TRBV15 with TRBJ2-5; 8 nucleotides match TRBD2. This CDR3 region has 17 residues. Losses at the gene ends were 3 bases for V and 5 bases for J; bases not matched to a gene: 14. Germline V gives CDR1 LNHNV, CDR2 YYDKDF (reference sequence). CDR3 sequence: CATSSPSLAGRVETQYF. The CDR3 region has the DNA TGTGCCACCAGCAGCCCCAGTTTAGCGGGGAGGGTCGAGACCCAGTACTTC.

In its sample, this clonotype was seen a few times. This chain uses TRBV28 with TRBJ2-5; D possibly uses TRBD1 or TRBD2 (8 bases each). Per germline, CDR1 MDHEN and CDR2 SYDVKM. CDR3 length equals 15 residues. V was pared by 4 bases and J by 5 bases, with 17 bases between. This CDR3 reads CASSYSGGGGETQYF. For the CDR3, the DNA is TGTGCCAGCAGTTACTCAGGGGGCGGGGGGGAGACCCAGTACTTC.

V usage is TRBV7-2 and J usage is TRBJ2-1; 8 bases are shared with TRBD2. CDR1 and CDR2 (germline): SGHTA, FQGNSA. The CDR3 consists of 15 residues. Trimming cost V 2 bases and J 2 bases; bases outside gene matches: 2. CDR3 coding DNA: TGTGCCAGCAGCTTAATCGGGGGGGCCTACAATGAGCAGTTCTTC. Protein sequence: CASSLIGGAYNEQFF. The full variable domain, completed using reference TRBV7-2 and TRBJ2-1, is GAGVSQSPSNKVTEKGKDVELRCDPISGHTALYWYRQSLGQGLEFLIYFQGNSAPDKSGLPSDRFSAERTGGSVSTLTIQRTQQEDSAVYLCASSLIGGAYNEQFFGPGTRLTVL.

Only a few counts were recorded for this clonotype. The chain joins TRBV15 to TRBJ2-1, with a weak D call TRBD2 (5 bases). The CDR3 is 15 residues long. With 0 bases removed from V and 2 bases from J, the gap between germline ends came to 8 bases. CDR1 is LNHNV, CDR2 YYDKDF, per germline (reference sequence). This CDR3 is CATSREADPYNEQFF. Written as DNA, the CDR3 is TGTGCCACCAGCAGAGAAGCGGATCCCTACAATGAGCAGTTCTTC.

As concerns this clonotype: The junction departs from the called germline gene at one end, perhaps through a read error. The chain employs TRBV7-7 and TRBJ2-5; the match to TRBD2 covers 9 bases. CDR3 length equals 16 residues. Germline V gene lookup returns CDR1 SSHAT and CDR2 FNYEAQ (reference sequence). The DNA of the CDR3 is TGTGCTAGCAGCTTACAACAGGCGGGAGGGCTCAAGACCCAGTACTTC. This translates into CASSLQQAGGLKTQYF.

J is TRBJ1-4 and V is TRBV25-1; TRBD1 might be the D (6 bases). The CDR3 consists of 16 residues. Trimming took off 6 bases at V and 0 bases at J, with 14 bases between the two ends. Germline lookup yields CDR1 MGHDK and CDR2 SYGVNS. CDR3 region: CASSDSTGATNEKLFF. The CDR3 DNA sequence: TGTGCCAGCAGCGATTCGACAGGCGCAACTAATGAAAAACTGTTTTTT.

CDR3 amino acids: CAWNYGEGNTIYF. The CDR3 coding sequence is TGTGCCTGGAATTACGGAGAAGGAAACACCATATATTTT. The chain carries TRBV30 and TRBJ1-3; D is unclear. The CDR3 runs 13 residues. Trimming removed 4 bases from V and 4 bases from J, with 11 bases in between. Germline CDR1 and CDR2: GTSNPN and SVGIG (reference sequence).

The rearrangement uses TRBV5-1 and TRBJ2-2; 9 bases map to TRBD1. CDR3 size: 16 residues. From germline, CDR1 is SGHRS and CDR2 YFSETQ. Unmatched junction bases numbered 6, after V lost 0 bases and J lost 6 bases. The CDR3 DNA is TGCGCCAGCAGCTTGGGGGACAGGGTTATCCCCGGGGAGCTGTTTTTT. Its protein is CASSLGDRVIPGELFF. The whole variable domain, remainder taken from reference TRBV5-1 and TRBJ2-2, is KAGVTQTPRYLIKTRGQQVTLSCSPISGHRSVSWYQQTPGQGLQFLFEYFSETQRNKGNFPGRFSGRQFSNSRSEMNVSTLELGDSALYLCASSLGDRVIPGELFFGEGSRLTVL.

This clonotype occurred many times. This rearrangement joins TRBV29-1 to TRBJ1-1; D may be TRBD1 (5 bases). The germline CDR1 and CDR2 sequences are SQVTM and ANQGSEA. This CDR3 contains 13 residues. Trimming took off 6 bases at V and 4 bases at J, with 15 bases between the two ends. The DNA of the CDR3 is TGCAGCGTCGCCTGGGGACCAGGCACTGAAGCTTTCTTT. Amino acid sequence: CSVAWGPGTEAFF.